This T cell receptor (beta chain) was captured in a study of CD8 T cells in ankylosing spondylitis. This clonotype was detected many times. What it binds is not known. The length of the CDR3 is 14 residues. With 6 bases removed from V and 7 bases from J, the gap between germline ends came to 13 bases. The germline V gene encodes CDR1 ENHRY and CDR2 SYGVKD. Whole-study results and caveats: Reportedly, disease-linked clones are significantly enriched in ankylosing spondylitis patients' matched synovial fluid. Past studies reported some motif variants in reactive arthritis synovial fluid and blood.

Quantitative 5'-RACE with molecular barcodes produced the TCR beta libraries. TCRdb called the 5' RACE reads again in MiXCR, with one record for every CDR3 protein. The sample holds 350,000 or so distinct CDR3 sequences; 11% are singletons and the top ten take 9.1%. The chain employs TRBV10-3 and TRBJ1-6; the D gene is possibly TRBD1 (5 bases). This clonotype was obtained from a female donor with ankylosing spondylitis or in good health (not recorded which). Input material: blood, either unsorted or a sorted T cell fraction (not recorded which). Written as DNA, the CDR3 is TGTGCCATCAGGGGACTCGGGGAAAATTCACCCCTCCACTTT. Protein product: CAIRGLGENSPLHF.